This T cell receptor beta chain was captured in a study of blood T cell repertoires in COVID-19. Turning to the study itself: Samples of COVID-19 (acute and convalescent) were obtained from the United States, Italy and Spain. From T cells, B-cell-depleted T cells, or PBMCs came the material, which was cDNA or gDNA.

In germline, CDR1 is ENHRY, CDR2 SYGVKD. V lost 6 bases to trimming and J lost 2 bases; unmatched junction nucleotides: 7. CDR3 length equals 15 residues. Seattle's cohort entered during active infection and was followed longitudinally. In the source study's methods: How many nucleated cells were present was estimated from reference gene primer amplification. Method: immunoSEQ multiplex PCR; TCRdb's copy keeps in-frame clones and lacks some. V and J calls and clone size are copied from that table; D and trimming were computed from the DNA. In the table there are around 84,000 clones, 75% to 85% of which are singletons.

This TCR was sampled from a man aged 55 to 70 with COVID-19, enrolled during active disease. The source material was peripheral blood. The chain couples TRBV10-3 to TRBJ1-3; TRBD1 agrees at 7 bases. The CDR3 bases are TGTGCCATCAGGCCGACAGGGATCCCTGGAAACACCATATATTTT. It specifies CAIRPTGIPGNTIYF.